This TCR beta chain was sequenced in a study of blood T cell repertoires in COVID-19. The CDR3 has 12 residues. Trimming took 3 bases from V and 3 from J, leaving 3 bases between them. Looked up from germline, CDR1 is ENHRY and CDR2 is SYGVKD. Clones were read by immunoSEQ multiplex PCR, and TCRdb kept only the in-frame ones, dropping some. This repertoire shows approximately 220,000 clones, under 90% found once; its top ten account for 4.5% to 5.5%. The sample comprised peripheral blood. The V call is TRBV10-3, the J call TRBJ1-5, with no clear D. The sequence came from a woman aged 55-69 years who had recovered from COVID-19. The CDR3 DNA sequence: TGTGCCATCAGTGACAACAATCAGCCCCAGCATTTT. As protein: CAISDNNQPQHF.